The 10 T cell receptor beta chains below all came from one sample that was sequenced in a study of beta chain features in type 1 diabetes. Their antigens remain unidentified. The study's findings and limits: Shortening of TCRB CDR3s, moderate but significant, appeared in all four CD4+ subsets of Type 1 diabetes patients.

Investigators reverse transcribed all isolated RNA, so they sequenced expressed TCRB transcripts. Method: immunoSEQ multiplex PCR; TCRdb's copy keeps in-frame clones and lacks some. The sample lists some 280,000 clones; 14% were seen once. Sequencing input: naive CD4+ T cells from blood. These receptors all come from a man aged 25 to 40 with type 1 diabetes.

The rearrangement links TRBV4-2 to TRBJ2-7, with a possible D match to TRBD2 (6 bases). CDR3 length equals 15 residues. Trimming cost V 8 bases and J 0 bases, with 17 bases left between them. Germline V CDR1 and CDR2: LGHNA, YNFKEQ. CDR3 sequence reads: CASGTLQGLSYEQYF. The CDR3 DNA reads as TGTGCCAGCGGGACTCTTCAGGGTCTCTCCTACGAGCAGTACTTC.

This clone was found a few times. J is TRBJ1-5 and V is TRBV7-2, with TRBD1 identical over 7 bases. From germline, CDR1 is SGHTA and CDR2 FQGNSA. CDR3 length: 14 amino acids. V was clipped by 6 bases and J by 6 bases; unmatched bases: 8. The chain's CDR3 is CASSYDRVSQPQHF. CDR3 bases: TGTGCCAGCAGTTACGACAGGGTGAGTCAGCCCCAGCATTTT.

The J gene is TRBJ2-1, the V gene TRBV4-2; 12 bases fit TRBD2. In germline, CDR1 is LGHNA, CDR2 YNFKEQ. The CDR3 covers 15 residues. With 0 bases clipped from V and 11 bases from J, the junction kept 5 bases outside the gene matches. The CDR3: CASSQEVTSGSQQFF. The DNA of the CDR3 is TGTGCCAGCAGCCAAGAAGTGACTAGCGGGAGCCAGCAGTTCTTC.

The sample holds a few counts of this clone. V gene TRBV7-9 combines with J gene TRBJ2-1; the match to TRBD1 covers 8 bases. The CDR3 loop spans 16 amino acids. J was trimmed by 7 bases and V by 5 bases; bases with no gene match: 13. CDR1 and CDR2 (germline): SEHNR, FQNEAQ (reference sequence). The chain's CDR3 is CASSPRDRTGRNEQFF. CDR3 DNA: TGTGCCAGCAGCCCCCGGGATAGGACAGGGCGGAATGAGCAGTTCTTC. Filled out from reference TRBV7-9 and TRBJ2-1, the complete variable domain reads DTGVSQNPRHKITKRGQNVTFRCDPISEHNRLYWYRQTLGQGPEFLTYFQNEAQLEKSRLLSDRFSAERPKGSFSTLEIQRTEQGDSAMYLCASSPRDRTGRNEQFFGPGTRLTVL.

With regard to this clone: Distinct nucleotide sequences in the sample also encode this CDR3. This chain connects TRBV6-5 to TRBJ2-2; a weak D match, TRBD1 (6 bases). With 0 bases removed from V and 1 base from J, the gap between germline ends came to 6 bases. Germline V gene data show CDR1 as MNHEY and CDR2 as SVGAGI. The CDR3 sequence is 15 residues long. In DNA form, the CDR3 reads TGTGCCAGCAGTTACTCGGGACAGAACACCGGGGAGCTGTTTTTT. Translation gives CASSYSGQNTGELFF.

The CDR3 sequence: CASSLQALGTGDSYEQYF. The CDR3 bases are TGTGCCAGCAGTTTACAGGCCCTTGGGACAGGGGACTCCTACGAGCAGTACTTC. The chain is built from TRBV28 and TRBJ2-7; 10 bases match TRBD1. The CDR3 totals 18 residues. Germline trimming cut 2 bases from V and 0 bases from J; bases unmatched to any gene: 10. CDR1 and CDR2 from the germline V gene are MDHEN and SYDVKM.

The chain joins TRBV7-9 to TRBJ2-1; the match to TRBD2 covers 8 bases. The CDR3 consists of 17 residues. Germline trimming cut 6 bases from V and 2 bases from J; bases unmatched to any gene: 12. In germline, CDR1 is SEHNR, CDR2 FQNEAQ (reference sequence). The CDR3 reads CASRLLPQAGAYNEQFF. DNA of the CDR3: TGTGCCAGCAGACTCCTGCCCCAAGCGGGAGCCTACAATGAGCAGTTCTTC.

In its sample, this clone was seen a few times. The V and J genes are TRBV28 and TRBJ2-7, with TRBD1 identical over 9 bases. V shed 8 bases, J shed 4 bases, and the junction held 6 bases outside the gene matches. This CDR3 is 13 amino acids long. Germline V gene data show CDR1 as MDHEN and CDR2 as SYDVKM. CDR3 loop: CASGTGFGYEQYF. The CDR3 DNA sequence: TGTGCCAGCGGGACAGGGTTCGGTTACGAGCAGTACTTC. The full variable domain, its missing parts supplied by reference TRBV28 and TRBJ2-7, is DVKVTQSSRYLVKRTGEKVFLECVQDMDHENMFWYRQDPGLGLRLIYFSYDVKMKEKGDIPEGYSVSREKKERFSLILESASTNQTSMYLCASGTGFGYEQYFGPGTRLTVT.

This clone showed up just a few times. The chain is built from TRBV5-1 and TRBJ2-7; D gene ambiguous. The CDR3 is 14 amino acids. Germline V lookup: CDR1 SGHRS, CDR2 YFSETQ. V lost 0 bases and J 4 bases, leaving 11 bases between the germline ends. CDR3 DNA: TGCGCCAGCAGCTTGGACGGTGTTAAGTACGAGCAGTACTTC. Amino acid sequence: CASSLDGVKYEQYF.

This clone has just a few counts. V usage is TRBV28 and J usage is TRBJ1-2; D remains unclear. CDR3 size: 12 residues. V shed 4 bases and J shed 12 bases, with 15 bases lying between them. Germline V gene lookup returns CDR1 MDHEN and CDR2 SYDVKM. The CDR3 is CASSSPSAVDTF. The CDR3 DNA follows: TGTGCCAGCAGTTCCCCGTCGGCGGTGGACACCTTC.